The TCR beta chain under discussion was sequenced for a study of sequential checkpoint blockade in melanoma. Study background: Randomization was 1:1 between first-line nivolumab→ipilimumab and ipilimumab→nivolumab. After both sequences, patients received maintenance nivolumab.

Sample treatment: randomized to nivolumab then ipilimumab (arm A) or the reverse (arm B). Live CD3+CD8+ CD19− CD56− cells were sorted from PBMCs. Sequenced by immunoSEQ multiplex PCR; TCRdb stores in-frame clones only, minus some. The table lists almost 20,000 clones, roughly four fifths of them singletons. The material sequenced was CD8+ T cells sorted from blood (inferred from file names), taken from a patient given nivolumab and ipilimumab in sequence. The receptor was isolated from a human donor with melanoma.

CDR3 bases: TGCAGCGCTTCGACAGGGACAAGCTCTGGAAACACCATATATTTT. This translates into CSASTGTSSGNTIYF. The J gene is TRBJ1-3, the V gene TRBV29-1; 7 nucleotides agree with TRBD1. This CDR3 has 15 amino acids. In germline, CDR1 is SQVTM, CDR2 ANQGSEA. With V trimmed by 7 bases and J by 0 bases, 9 bases remained unmatched. The full variable domain, its missing parts supplied by reference TRBV29-1 and TRBJ1-3, is SAVISQKPSRDICQRGTSLTIQCQVDSQVTMMFWYRQQPGQSLTLIATANQGSEATYESGFVIDKFPISRPNLTFSTLTVSNMSPEDSSIYLCSASTGTSSGNTIYFGEGSWLTVV.